What follows is one T cell receptor beta chain and its context. As yet, its antigen is unknown. Staff drew roughly 10 milliliters of peripheral blood from each donor. Primed by a sample-barcoded 5' primer and a J-beta primer mix, a second PCR proceeded for 7 to 11 cycles. Carrying 12 random nucleotides, a template-switch adaptor labeled each individual cDNA molecule. Each sample provided no less than 2.5 million CDR3-containing paired-end reads. TCRdb reprocessed the 5' RACE reads with MiXCR, giving one entry per CDR3 protein. The sample carries around 1.5 million distinct CDR3 sequences, around 59% recorded once. This specimen comes from a study of blood T cells in healthy people across ages. The study's findings and limits: Possibly confounding the expanded clonotype changes was the fact that donor CMV status was unknown.

Looked up from germline, CDR1 is SGHTA and CDR2 is FQGNSA. The CDR3 length is 16 residues. This chain uses TRBV7-2 with TRBJ2-4; D gene unclear. The J call may be wrong; the DNA end is better matched by TRBJ2-7. The clonotype was recovered from a man aged 18 to 30 in good health. The specimen sequenced was blood. The CDR3: CASSLAPRTDLYEQYF. CDR3 coding DNA: TGTGCCAGCAGCTTAGCGCCCAGGACCGACCTCTACGAGCAGTACTTC.